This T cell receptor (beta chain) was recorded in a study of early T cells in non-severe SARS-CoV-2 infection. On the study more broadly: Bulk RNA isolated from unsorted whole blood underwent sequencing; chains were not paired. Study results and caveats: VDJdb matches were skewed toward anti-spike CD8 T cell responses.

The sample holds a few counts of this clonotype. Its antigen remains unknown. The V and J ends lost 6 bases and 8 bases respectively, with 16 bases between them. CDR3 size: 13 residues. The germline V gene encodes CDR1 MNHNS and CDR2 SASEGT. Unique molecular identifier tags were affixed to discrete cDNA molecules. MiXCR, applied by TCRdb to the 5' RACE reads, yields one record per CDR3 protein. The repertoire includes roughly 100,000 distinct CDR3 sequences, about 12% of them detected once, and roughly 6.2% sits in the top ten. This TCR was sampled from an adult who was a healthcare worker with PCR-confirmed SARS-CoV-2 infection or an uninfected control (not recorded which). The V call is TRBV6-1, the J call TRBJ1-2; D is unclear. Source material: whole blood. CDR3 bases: TGTGCCAGCAGCCTCACCCTCCCTGGCGGCTACACCTTC. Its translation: CASSLTLPGGYTF.